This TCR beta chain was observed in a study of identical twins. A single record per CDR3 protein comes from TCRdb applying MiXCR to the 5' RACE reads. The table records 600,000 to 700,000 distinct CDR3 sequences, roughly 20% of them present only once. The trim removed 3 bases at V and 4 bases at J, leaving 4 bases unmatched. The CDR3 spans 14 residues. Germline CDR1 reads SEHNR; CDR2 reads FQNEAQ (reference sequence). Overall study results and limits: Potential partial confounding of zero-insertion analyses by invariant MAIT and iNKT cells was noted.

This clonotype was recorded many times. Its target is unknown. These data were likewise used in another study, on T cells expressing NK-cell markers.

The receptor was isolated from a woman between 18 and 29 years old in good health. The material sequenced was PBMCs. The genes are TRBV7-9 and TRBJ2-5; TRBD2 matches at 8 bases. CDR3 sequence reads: CASSLGLVGETQYF. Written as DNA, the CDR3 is TGTGCCAGCAGCTTGGGACTAGTTGGAGAGACCCAGTACTTC. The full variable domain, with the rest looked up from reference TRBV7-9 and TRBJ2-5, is DTGVSQNPRHKITKRGQNVTFRCDPISEHNRLYWYRQTLGQGPEFLTYFQNEAQLEKSRLLSDRFSAERPKGSFSTLEIQRTEQGDSAMYLCASSLGLVGETQYFGPGTRLLVL.